Following are 8 T cell receptor beta chains from one sample sequenced in a study of breast tumors, draining lymph nodes, adjacent tissues. The lymph nodes were axillary draining lymph nodes from breast cancer patients. TCRdb used MiXCR to reprocess the multiplex PCR reads, holding one entry per CDR3 protein. This table holds some 130,000 distinct CDR3 sequences, approximately 20% found once. Sequenced material: axillary lymph node tissue. These receptors came from a female donor with breast cancer. Some clones in this sample may be carry-over from other donors' samples.

In this sample, this clonotype turned up many times. V and J are TRBV11-3 and TRBJ2-7; D is unresolved. CDR1 is SGHNT, CDR2 YENEEA, per germline. V lost 3 bases, J lost 3 bases, and 9 bases lay in between. The CDR3 totals 13 residues. This chain's CDR3 is CASSFRLSYEQYF. DNA for the CDR3: TGTGCCAGCAGCTTCAGGCTGAGCTACGAGCAGTACTTC.

This clonotype has a count of ten or more. The chain carries TRBV20-1 and TRBJ2-7; 7 nucleotides agree with TRBD2. CDR1 and CDR2 (germline): DFQATT, SNEGSKA (reference sequence). V was pared by 0 bases and J by 2 bases, with 10 bases of the junction left unmatched. The CDR3 extends over 16 amino acids. CDR3 nucleotide sequence: TGCAGTGCTAGAGATTGGGAGGGAGGGTCGACCTACGAGCAGTACTTC. Residues: CSARDWEGGSTYEQYF.

This clonotype was counted many times. The chain employs TRBV7-9 and TRBJ1-3, with D possibly being TRBD1 (5 bases). The CDR3 covers 13 residues. Germline values: CDR1 SEHNR, CDR2 FQNEAQ (reference sequence). Trimming stripped 11 bases from V and 2 bases from J, with 13 bases between. This CDR3 is CAGSEGPGNTIYF. The CDR3 DNA reads as TGTGCCGGATCCGAGGGGCCTGGAAACACCATATATTTT. The variable domain in full, with the rest retrieved from reference TRBV7-9 and TRBJ1-3, is DTGVSQNPRHKITKRGQNVTFRCDPISEHNRLYWYRQTLGQGPEFLTYFQNEAQLEKSRLLSDRFSAERPKGSFSTLEIQRTEQGDSAMYLCAGSEGPGNTIYFGEGSWLTVV.

This clonotype has at least ten counts. The J gene is TRBJ2-7, the V gene TRBV20-1; 9 bases fit TRBD1. Germline CDR1 and CDR2: DFQATT and SNEGSKA (reference sequence). V gave up 5 bases and J gave up 4 bases; unmatched junction bases: 9. This CDR3 contains 14 residues. The CDR3 DNA reads TGCAGTGCTCCAGAACAGGGGGCGGGGTACGAGCAGTACTTC. This translates into CSAPEQGAGYEQYF.

This clonotype was picked up a small number of times. The genes are TRBV27 and TRBJ2-1, with D hard to call. The CDR3 loop spans 14 amino acids. V was trimmed by 5 bases and J by 4 bases, leaving 12 bases between them. Looked up from germline, CDR1 is MNHEY and CDR2 is SMNVEV (reference sequence). CDR3 residues: CASSVTVLYNEQFF. In DNA, the CDR3 is TGTGCCAGCAGTGTTACCGTGTTGTACAATGAGCAGTTCTTC.

This clonotype was recorded many times. The V and J genes are TRBV4-1 and TRBJ1-2, with a weak D call TRBD1 (6 bases). Germline V gives CDR1 MGHRA, CDR2 YSYEKL. CDR3 length: 16 residues. The V end lost 4 bases, the J end lost 8 bases, and 23 bases lay between the germline ends. In nucleotides, the CDR3 is TGCGCCAGCAGCCTAACCCAATCCGCAGGGGCGGTGGGCTACACCTTC. Its translation is CASSLTQSAGAVGYTF.

This clonotype came up many times. The chain employs TRBV2 and TRBJ1-5; D is ambiguous. V lost 9 bases, J lost 0 bases, and 12 bases lay in between. The CDR3 contains 14 residues. The germline V gene encodes CDR1 SNHLY and CDR2 FYNNEI. CDR3 region: CASWTGYSNQPQHF. For the CDR3, the DNA is TGTGCCAGTTGGACCGGTTATAGCAATCAGCCCCAGCATTTT. Using reference TRBV2 and TRBJ1-5 for the parts outside the CDR3, the full variable domain is EPEVTQTPSHQVTQMGQEVILRCVPISNHLYFYWYRQILGQKVEFLVSFYNNEISEKSEIFDDQFSVERPDGSNFTLKIRSTKLEDSAMYFCASWTGYSNQPQHFGDGTRLSIL.

Worth noting for this clonotype: This clone may be a read error of a much larger clone one base away. CDR3 nucleotides: TGTGCCAGCAGCGTAATAGGACAGGGAGGCAATGAGCAGTTCTTC. This gives the protein CASSVIGQGGNEQFF. The V call is TRBV9, the J call TRBJ2-1, with 8 bases identical to TRBD1. Germline trimming cut 1 base from V and 6 bases from J; bases unmatched to any gene: 6. Germline V gene data show CDR1 as SGDLS and CDR2 as YYNGEE. CDR3 length equals 15 residues.